This is a list of T cell receptor beta chains from one sample in a study of blood T cell repertoires in COVID-19. Profiling relied on immunoSEQ multiplex PCR, and the TCRdb table lists in-frame clones only, not all of them. Here the sample spans some 120,000 clones, around 88% being singletons. Source material: peripheral blood. These receptors all stem from a human donor in a cohort sampled during active COVID-19. Both conserved end residues are part of each CDR3. Fields, in order: V gene, D gene, clone size, J gene, CDR3 protein, CDR3 DNA. The D gene is left open where the match is weak. Expanded clones get a size class; other rows say once, few or many, or leave the size out.

v_gene: TRBV7-6
d_gene: TRBD2
abundance: once
j_gene: TRBJ2-7
CDR3aa: CASSPRTSGRAPYEQYF
CDR3nt: TGTGCCAGCAGCCCGAGGACTAGCGGGAGGGCACCCTACGAGCAGTACTTC

v_gene: TRBV7-2
d_gene: -
abundance: -
j_gene: TRBJ2-7
CDR3aa: CASSWGLFYEQYF
CDR3nt: TGTGCCAGCAGCTGGGGACTTTTCTACGAGCAGTACTTC

v_gene: TRBV10-1
d_gene: -
abundance: few
j_gene: TRBJ2-7
CDR3aa: CASSNGGNDEQYF
CDR3nt: TGCGCCAGCAGTAACGGAGGCAATGACGAGCAGTACTTC

v_gene: TRBV10-3
d_gene: -
abundance: -
j_gene: TRBJ1-2
CDR3aa: CAISESLLRGHWANYGYTF
CDR3nt: TGTGCCATCAGTGAGTCGCTTCTCCGTGGACATTGGGCTAACTATGGCTACACCTTC

v_gene: TRBV25-1
d_gene: TRBD1
abundance: -
j_gene: TRBJ1-5
CDR3aa: CASRAGGPNQPQHF
CDR3nt: TGTGCCAGCAGAGCAGGGGGACCGAATCAGCCCCAGCATTTT

v_gene: TRBV3-1/TRBV3-2
d_gene: -
abundance: few
j_gene: TRBJ1-1
CDR3aa: CASSQQAEAFF
CDR3nt: TGTGCCAGCAGCCAACAGGCTGAAGCTTTCTTT

v_gene: TRBV9
d_gene: TRBD1
abundance: -
j_gene: TRBJ1-2
CDR3aa: CASSVEQGESYGYTF
CDR3nt: TGTGCCAGCAGCGTAGAACAGGGGGAGTCCTATGGCTACACCTTC

v_gene: TRBV28
d_gene: -
abundance: -
j_gene: TRBJ2-1
CDR3aa: CATSRSEEQFF
CDR3nt: TGTGCCACATCGAGGTCAGAGGAGCAGTTCTTC

v_gene: TRBV28
d_gene: -
abundance: -
j_gene: TRBJ1-5
CDR3aa: CASSFPGGGWQPQHF
CDR3nt: TGTGCCAGCAGTTTCCCTGGGGGGGGTTGGCAGCCCCAGCATTTT

v_gene: TRBV5-1
d_gene: TRBD2
abundance: -
j_gene: TRBJ2-3
CDR3aa: CASSLDSGTVSRPRSDTQYF
CDR3nt: TGCGCCAGCAGCTTGGATAGCGGGACTGTATCTCGTCCCAGATCAGATACGCAGTATTTT

v_gene: TRBV5-1
d_gene: TRBD1
abundance: -
j_gene: TRBJ2-7
CDR3aa: CASSLAGTGSPEQYF
CDR3nt: TGCGCCAGCTCCTTAGCCGGGACAGGGAGTCCCGAGCAGTACTTC

v_gene: TRBV19
d_gene: -
abundance: once
j_gene: TRBJ1-5
CDR3aa: CASSIDHGYSNQPQHF
CDR3nt: TGTGCCAGTAGTATAGATCACGGTTATAGCAATCAGCCCCAGCATTTT

v_gene: TRBV11-2
d_gene: -
abundance: -
j_gene: TRBJ1-1
CDR3aa: CASSQGVLNTEAFF
CDR3nt: TGTGCCAGCAGCCAAGGAGTCCTGAACACTGAAGCTTTCTTT

v_gene: TRBV5-1
d_gene: TRBD1
abundance: -
j_gene: TRBJ1-2
CDR3aa: CASSFLPQGDYGYTF
CDR3nt: TGCGCCAGCAGCTTCTTGCCCCAGGGGGACTATGGCTACACCTTC

v_gene: TRBV27
d_gene: -
abundance: -
j_gene: TRBJ1-1
CDR3aa: CASSSGSEAFF
CDR3nt: TGTGCCAGCAGTTCGGGATCTGAAGCTTTCTTT

v_gene: TRBV3-1/TRBV3-2
d_gene: -
abundance: -
j_gene: TRBJ2-3
CDR3aa: CASTPRETDTQYF
CDR3nt: TGTGCCAGCACCCCAAGGGAGACAGATACGCAGTATTTT

v_gene: TRBV10-1
d_gene: TRBD2
abundance: -
j_gene: TRBJ2-1
CDR3aa: CASSENSGSGVNEQFF
CDR3nt: TGCGCCAGCAGCGAAAATAGCGGGAGTGGGGTCAATGAGCAGTTCTTC

v_gene: TRBV6-5
d_gene: -
abundance: once
j_gene: TRBJ2-7
CDR3aa: CASRYDPGDYEQYF
CDR3nt: TGTGCCAGCAGGTACGACCCGGGGGACTACGAGCAGTACTTC

v_gene: TRBV19
d_gene: TRBD1
abundance: few
j_gene: TRBJ1-1
CDR3aa: CASSPHRGTEAFF
CDR3nt: TGTGCCAGTAGTCCCCACAGGGGCACTGAAGCTTTCTTT

v_gene: TRBV7-9
d_gene: -
abundance: medium-sized
j_gene: TRBJ1-1
CDR3aa: CASSPGTEAFF
CDR3nt: TGTGCCAGCAGTCCAGGGACTGAAGCTTTCTTT

v_gene: TRBV19
d_gene: -
abundance: -
j_gene: TRBJ2-7
CDR3aa: CASSDGSEYEQYF
CDR3nt: TGTGCCAGTAGTGACGGAAGCGAGTACGAGCAGTACTTC

v_gene: TRBV24-1
d_gene: TRBD1
abundance: -
j_gene: TRBJ2-1
CDR3aa: CATSGTGPYNEQFF
CDR3nt: TGTGCCACCAGTGGGACAGGCCCCTACAATGAGCAGTTCTTC

v_gene: TRBV18
d_gene: TRBD1
abundance: few
j_gene: TRBJ2-5
CDR3aa: CASSLDRVETQYF
CDR3nt: TGTGCCAGCTCACTCGACAGGGTAGAGACCCAGTACTTC

v_gene: TRBV3-1/TRBV3-2
d_gene: TRBD2
abundance: -
j_gene: TRBJ2-1
CDR3aa: CASHLRAGGGGNEQFF
CDR3nt: TGTGCCAGCCACCTCAGAGCGGGAGGCGGGGGTAATGAGCAGTTCTTC

v_gene: TRBV23-1
d_gene: -
abundance: -
j_gene: TRBJ2-7
CDR3aa: CASSQSRSYYEQYF
CDR3nt: TGCGCCAGCAGTCAATCCAGGTCTTATTACGAGCAGTACTTC